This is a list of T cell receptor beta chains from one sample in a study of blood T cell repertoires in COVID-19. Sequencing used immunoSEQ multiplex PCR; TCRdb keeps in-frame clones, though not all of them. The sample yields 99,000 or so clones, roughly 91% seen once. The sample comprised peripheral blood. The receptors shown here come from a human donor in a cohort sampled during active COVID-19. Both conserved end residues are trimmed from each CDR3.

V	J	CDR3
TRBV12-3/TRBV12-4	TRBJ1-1	ASTLGERAF
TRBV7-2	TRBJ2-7	ASSHPGLLYEQY
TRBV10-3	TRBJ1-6	AISDRDRGDSPLH
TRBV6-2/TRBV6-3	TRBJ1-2	ASSYGRGGYT
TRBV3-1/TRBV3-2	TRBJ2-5	ASSQHHGTAYQETQY
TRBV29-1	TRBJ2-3	SVSRGRGNTDTQY
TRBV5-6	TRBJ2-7	ASTRTDREEQY
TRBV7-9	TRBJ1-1	ASSLGRGPPEAF
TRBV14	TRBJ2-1	ASSQVRNPEF
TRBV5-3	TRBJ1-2	ARSLKMGLVGYT
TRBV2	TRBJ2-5	ASSGSGRDRETQY
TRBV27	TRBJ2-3	ASSHRLAGGYSTDTQY
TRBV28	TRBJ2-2	ASSSGQGRGGELF
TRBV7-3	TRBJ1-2	ASSSRQGLLEPYGYT
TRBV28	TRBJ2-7	ATTGGRPHEQY
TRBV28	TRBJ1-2	ASSPAGTGLGYT
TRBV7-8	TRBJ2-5	ASSLLGTRGTTQY
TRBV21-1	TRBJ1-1	ASSKVPDMNTEAF
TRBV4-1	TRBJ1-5	ASSPGQGVSNQPQH
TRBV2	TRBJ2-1	ASTMGLSYNEQF
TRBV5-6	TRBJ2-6	ASSTDRGRFGANVLT
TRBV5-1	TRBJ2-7	ASSSLTGGEQY
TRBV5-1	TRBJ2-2	ASSFSGRGTGELF
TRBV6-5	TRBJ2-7	ASSQRQGRNYEQY
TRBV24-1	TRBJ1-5	ATSDSAFSGSNQPQH
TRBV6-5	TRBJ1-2	ASRGPTGVNYGYT
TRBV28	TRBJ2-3	ASSFNREIDTQY
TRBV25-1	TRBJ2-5	ASSVPRDVQETQY
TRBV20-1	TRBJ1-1	SASPELSTEAF
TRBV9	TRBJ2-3	ASSTRTSGLTDTQY
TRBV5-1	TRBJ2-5	ASSFQPTRGETQY
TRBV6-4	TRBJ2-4	ASSVAGAPALAKNIQY
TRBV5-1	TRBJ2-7	ASSYALAGDGPRSWEQY
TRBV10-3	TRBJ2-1	AISELAESYNEQF
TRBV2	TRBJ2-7	ASSEAVTSGNYEQY
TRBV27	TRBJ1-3	ASSSGEASGNTIY
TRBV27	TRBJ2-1	ASSFLVTPLISTEQF
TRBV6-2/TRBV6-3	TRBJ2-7	ASSYADGKFTYEQY
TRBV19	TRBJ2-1	ASSIGLGAYNEQF
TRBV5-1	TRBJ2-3	ASSSGTRRTDTQY
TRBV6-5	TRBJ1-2	ASREGGRYT
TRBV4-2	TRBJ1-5	ASSQGAGYGQPQH
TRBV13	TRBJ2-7	ASSQGTGGYEQY
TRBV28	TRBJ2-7	ASSLGDPGQGGEQY